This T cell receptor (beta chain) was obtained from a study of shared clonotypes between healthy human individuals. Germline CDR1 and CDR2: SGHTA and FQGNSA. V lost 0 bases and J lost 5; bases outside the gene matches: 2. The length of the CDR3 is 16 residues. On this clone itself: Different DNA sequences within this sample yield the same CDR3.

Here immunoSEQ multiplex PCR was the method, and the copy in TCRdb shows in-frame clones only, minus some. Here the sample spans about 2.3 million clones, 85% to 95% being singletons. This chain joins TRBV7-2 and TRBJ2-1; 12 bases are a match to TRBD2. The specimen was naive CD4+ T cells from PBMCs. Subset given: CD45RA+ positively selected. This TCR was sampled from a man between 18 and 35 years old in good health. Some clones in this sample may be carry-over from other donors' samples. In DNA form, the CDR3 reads TGTGCCAGCAGCTTAGCCGGACTAGCGGGAAACAATGAGCAGTTCTTC. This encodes CASSLAGLAGNNEQFF.